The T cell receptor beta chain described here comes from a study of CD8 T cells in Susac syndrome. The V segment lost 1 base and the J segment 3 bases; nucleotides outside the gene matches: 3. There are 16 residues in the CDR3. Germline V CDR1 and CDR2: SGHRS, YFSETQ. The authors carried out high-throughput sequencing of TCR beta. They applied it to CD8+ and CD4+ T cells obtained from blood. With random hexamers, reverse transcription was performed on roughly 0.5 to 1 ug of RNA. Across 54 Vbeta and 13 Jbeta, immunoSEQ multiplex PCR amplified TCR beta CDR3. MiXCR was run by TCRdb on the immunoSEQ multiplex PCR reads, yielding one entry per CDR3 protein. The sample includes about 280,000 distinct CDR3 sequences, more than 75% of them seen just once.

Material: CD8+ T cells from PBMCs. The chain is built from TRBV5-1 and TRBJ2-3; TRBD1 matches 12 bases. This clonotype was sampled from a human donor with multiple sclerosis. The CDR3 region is CASSLTGQGATDTQYF. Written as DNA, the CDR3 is TGCGCCAGCAGCTTGACGGGACAGGGGGCAACAGATACGCAGTATTTT.